These T cell receptor beta chains were read from a single sample in a study of cytomegalovirus exposure and HLA in healthy donors. Data came from immunoSEQ multiplex PCR; TCRdb stores just in-frame clones and leaves some out. The repertoire holds about 190,000 clones, with more than 70% as singletons. The sequenced sample was PBMCs. Source of these receptors: a woman aged 40-49 years in good health and CMV-seronegative. Each CDR3 is given with its conserved first and last residue. The D gene is left open where the match is weak. Size is omitted from some rows. Given values are once, few, many or a class for expanded clones.

d_call | cdr3_length | j_call | clone_size | v_call | cdr3_aa | cdr3_nt
TRBD1 | 16 | TRBJ2-3 | NA | TRBV5-6 | CASSLVQGAATDTQYF | TGTGCCAGCAGCTTGGTCCAGGGGGCTGCGACAGATACGCAGTATTTT
NA | 16 | TRBJ1-4 | NA | TRBV15 | CATSSGGGTTNEKLFF | TGTGCCACCAGCAGTGGGGGGGGTACAACTAATGAAAAACTGTTTTTT
TRBD2 | 17 | TRBJ2-1 | NA | TRBV7-2 | CASSFIPTGGGWGEQFF | TGTGCCAGCAGCTTCATCCCCACCGGCGGGGGGTGGGGGGAGCAGTTCTTC
NA | 17 | TRBJ1-3 | NA | TRBV18 | CASSPIPPTLSGNTIYF | TGTGCCAGCTCACCAATCCCGCCGACACTCTCTGGAAACACCATATATTTT
TRBD1 | 17 | TRBJ1-1 | NA | TRBV5-1 | CASSFSSPGQGNTEAFF | TGCGCCAGCAGCTTTTCTAGCCCGGGACAGGGGAACACTGAAGCTTTCTTT
NA | 15 | TRBJ1-3 | NA | TRBV6-5 | CASSYSGRARNTIYF | TGTGCCAGCAGTTACTCCGGGAGGGCTCGAAACACCATATATTTT
NA | 13 | TRBJ2-7 | once | TRBV19 | CASSSQIYYEQYF | TGTGCCAGTAGTTCCCAAATCTACTACGAGCAGTACTTC
TRBD2 | 14 | TRBJ2-1 | NA | TRBV7-8 | CASRVAGGSSEQFF | TGTGCCAGCCGTGTAGCGGGAGGGTCTAGTGAGCAGTTCTTC
TRBD2 | 18 | TRBJ2-3 | few | TRBV19 | CASSSRLAGGSSTDTQYF | TGTGCCAGTAGTTCCCGACTAGCGGGAGGCTCTAGCACAGATACGCAGTATTTT
NA | 13 | TRBJ1-1 | NA | TRBV7-9 | CASSSQMNTEAFF | TGTGCCAGCAGCTCCCAGATGAACACTGAAGCTTTCTTT
NA | 13 | TRBJ1-1 | NA | TRBV29-1 | CSVEDPSNTEAFF | TGCAGCGTTGAAGATCCCTCGAACACTGAAGCTTTCTTT
NA | 16 | TRBJ2-3 | NA | TRBV15 | CATSRDLPRDTDTQYF | TGTGCCACCAGCAGAGATCTCCCCCGGGACACAGATACGCAGTATTTT
NA | 13 | TRBJ1-2 | NA | TRBV6-5 | CASRSTGIRGYTF | TGTGCCAGCAGGTCAACAGGGATTCGTGGCTACACCTTC
TRBD2 | 15 | TRBJ2-3 | NA | TRBV7-9 | CASSLLSGREDTQYF | TGTGCCAGCAGCCTCCTATCGGGGCGGGAGGATACGCAGTATTTT
NA | 15 | TRBJ2-1 | few | TRBV5-4 | CASSLDLSSYNEQFF | TGTGCCAGCAGCTTGGACCTGAGCTCCTACAATGAGCAGTTCTTC
TRBD1 | 15 | TRBJ2-2 | NA | TRBV5-1 | CASSQGDRAAGELFF | TGCGCCAGCAGCCAAGGGGACAGGGCGGCCGGGGAGCTGTTTTTT
TRBD2 | 14 | TRBJ2-1 | NA | TRBV2 | CASSATSGYNEQFF | TGTGCCAGCAGCGCGACTAGCGGCTACAATGAGCAGTTCTTC
TRBD1 | 16 | TRBJ2-7 | once | TRBV2 | CASSRWDRGVSYEQYF | TGTGCCAGCAGTAGATGGGACAGGGGGGTTTCCTACGAGCAGTACTTC
TRBD1 | 15 | TRBJ1-2 | few | TRBV27 | CASSIGTGEDYGYTF | TGTGCCAGCAGTATCGGGACAGGGGAGGACTATGGCTACACCTTC
NA | 13 | TRBJ2-1 | NA | TRBV5-1 | CASSLAPPQEQFF | TGCGCCAGCAGCTTGGCCCCCCCACAGGAGCAGTTCTTC
TRBD1 | 14 | TRBJ1-2 | few | TRBV6-5 | CASSYDGQGSGYTF | TGTGCCAGCAGTTACGACGGACAGGGGTCTGGCTACACCTTC
TRBD1 | 15 | TRBJ2-7 | NA | TRBV6-1 | CASRTKRQGSHEQYF | TGTGCCAGCAGAACCAAAAGACAGGGAAGTCACGAGCAGTACTTC
NA | 13 | TRBJ1-2 | NA | TRBV7-2 | CASSYGQNYGYTF | TGTGCCAGCAGCTACGGACAGAACTATGGCTACACCTTC
TRBD1 | 15 | TRBJ2-2 | NA | TRBV7-7 | CASSLGGMETGELFF | TGTGCTAGCAGCTTAGGGGGCATGGAGACCGGGGAGCTGTTTTTT
TRBD2 | 15 | TRBJ2-3 | NA | TRBV11-3 | CASSLAGGGTDTQYF | TGTGCCAGCAGCTTAGCGGGAGGGGGCACAGATACGCAGTATTTT
NA | 11 | TRBJ2-3 | NA | TRBV9 | CVSSSTGTQYF | TGTGTCAGCAGCTCCACGGGGACGCAGTATTTT
NA | 15 | TRBJ1-4 | NA | TRBV27 | CASSFLGGSREKLFF | TGTGCCAGCAGTTTCCTGGGGGGGTCGCGGGAAAAACTGTTTTTT